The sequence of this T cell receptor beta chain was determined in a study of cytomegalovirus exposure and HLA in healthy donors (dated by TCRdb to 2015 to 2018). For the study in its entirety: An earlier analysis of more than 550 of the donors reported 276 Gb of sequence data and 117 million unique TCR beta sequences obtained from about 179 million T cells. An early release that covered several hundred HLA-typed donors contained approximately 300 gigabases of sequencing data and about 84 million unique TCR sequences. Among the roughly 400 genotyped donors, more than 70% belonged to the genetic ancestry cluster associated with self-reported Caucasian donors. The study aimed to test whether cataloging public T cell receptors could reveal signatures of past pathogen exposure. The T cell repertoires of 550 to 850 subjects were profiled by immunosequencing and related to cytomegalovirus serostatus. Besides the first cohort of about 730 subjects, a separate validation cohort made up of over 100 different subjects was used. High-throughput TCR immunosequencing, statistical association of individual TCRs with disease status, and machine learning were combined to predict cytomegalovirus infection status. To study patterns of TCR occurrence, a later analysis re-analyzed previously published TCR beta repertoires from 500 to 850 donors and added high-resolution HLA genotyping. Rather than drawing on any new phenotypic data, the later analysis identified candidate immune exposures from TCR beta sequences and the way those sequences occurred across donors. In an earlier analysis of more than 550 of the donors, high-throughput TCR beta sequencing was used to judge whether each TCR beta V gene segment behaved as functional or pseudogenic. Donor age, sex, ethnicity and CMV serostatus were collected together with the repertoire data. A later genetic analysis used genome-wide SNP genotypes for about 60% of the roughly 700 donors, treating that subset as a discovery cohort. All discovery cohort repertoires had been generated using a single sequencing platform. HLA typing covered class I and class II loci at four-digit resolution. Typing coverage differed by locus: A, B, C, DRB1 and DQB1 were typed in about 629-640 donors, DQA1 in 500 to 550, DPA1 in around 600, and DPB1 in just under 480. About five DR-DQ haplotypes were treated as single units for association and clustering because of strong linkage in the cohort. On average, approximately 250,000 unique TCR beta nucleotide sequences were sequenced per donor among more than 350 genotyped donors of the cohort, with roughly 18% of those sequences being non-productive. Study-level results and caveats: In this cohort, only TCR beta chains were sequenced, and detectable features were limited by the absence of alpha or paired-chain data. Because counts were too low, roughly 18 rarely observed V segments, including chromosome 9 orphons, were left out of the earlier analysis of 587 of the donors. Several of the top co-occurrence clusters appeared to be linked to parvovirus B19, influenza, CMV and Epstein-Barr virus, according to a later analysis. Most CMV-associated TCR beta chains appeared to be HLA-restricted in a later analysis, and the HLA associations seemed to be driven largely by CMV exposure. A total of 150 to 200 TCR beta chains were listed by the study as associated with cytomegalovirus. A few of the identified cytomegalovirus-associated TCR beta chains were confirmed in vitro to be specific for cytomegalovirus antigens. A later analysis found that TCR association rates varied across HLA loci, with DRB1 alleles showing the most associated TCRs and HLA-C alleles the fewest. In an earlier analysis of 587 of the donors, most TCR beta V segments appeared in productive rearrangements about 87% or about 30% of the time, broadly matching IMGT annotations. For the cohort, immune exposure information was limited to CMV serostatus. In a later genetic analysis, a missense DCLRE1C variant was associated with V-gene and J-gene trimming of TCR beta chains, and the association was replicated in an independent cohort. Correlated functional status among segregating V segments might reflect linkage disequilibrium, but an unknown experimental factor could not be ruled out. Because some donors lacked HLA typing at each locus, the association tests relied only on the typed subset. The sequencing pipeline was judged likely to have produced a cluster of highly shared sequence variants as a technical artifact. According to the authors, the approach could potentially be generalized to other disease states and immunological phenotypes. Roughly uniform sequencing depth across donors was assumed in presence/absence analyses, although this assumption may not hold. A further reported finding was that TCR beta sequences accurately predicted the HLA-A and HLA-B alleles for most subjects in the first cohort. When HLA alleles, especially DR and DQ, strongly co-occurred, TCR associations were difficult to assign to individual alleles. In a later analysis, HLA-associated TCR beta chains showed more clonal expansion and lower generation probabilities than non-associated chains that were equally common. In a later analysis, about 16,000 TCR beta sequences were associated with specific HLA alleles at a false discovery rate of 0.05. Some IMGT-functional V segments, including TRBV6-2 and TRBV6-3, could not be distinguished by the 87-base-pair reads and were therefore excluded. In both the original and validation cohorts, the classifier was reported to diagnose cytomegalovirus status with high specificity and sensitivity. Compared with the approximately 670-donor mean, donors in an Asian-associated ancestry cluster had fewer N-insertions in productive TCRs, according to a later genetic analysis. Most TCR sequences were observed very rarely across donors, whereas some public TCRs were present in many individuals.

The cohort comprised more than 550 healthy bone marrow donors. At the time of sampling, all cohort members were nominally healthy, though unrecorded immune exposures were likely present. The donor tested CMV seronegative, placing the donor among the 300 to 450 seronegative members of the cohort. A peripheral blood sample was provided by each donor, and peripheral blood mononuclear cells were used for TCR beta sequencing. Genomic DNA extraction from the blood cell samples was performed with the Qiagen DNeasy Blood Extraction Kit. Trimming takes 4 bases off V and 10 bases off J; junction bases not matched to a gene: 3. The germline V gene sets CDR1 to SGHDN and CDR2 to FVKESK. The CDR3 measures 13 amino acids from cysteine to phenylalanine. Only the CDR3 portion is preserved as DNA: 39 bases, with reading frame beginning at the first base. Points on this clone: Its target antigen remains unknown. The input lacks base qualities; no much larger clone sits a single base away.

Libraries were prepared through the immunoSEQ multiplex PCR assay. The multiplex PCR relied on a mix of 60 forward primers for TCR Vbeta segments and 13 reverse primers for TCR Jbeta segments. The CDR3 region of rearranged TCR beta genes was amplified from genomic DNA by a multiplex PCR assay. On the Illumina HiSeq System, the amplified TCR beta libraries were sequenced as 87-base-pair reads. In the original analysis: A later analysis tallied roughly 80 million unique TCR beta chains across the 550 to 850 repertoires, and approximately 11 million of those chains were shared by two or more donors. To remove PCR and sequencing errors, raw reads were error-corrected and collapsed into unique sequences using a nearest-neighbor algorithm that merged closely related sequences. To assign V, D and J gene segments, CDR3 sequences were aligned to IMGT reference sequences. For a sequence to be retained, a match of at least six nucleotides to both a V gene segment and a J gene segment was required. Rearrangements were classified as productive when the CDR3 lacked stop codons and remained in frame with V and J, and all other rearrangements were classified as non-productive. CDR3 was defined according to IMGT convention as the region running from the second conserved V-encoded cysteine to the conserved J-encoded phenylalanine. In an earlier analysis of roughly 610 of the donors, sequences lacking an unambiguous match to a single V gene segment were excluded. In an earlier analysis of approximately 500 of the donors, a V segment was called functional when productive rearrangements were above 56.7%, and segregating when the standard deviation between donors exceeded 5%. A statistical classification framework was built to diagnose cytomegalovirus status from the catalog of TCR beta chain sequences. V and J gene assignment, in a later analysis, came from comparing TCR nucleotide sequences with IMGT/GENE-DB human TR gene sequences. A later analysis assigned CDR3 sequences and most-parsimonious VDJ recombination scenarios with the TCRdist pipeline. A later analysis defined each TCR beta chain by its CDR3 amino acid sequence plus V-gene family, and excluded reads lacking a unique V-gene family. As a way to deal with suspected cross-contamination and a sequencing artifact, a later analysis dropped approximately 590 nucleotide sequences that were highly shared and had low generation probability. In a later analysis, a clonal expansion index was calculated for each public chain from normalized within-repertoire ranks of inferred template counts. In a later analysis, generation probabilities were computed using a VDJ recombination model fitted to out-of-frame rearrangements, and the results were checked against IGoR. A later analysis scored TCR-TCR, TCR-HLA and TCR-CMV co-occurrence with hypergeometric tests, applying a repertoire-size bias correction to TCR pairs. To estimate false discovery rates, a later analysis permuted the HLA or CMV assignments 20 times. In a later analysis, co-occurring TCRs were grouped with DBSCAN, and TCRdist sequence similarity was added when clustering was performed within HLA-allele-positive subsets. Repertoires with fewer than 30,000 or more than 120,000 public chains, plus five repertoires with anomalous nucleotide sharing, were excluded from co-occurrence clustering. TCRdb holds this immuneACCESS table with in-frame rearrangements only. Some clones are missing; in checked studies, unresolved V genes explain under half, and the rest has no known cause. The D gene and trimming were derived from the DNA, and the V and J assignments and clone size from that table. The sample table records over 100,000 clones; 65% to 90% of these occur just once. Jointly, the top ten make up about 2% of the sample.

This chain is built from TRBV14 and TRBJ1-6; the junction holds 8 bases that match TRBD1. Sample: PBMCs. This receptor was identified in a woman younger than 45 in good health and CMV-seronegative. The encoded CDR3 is CASSRDRGSPLHF. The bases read TGTGCCAGCAGCCGAGACAGGGGCTCACCCCTCCACTTT.